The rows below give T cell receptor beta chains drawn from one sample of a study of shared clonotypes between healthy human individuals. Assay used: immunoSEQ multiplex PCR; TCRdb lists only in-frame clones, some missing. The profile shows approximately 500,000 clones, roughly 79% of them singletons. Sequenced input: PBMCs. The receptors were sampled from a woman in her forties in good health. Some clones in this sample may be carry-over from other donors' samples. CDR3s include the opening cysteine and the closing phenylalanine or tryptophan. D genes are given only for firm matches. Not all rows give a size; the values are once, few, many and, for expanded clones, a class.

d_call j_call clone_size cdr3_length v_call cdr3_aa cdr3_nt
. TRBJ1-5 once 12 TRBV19 CASSPGDQPQHF TGTGCCAGTAGTCCAGGGGACCAGCCCCAGCATTTT
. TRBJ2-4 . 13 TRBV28 CASIGRGGNIQYF TGTGCCAGCATCGGCAGGGGTGGAAACATTCAGTACTTC
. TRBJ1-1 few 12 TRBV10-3 CAISESTGEAFF TGTGCCATCAGTGAGTCAACAGGTGAAGCTTTCTTT
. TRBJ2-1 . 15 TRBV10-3 CAISPRPSVDNEQFF TGTGCCATCAGTCCACGTCCCTCCGTGGACAATGAGCAGTTCTTC
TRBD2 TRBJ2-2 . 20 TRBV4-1 CASSQERLAGSGWNTGELFF TGCGCCAGCAGCCAAGAGCGACTAGCGGGGTCCGGCTGGAACACCGGGGAGCTGTTTTTT
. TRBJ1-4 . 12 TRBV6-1 CASGRVGEKLFF TGTGCCAGCGGCAGGGTTGGGGAAAAACTGTTTTTT
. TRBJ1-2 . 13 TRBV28 CASSLRVNYGYTF TGTGCCAGCAGTTTACGGGTCAACTATGGCTACACCTTC
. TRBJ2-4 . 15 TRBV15 CATSGGGTMKNIQYF TGTGCCACCAGCGGAGGCGGGACCATGAAAAACATTCAGTACTTC
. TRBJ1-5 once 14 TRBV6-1 CASRDAGLDQPQHF TGTGCCAGCAGGGACGCCGGATTGGATCAGCCCCAGCATTTT
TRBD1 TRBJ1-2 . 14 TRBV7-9 CASSPGQTNYGYTF TGTGCCAGCAGCCCGGGACAGACTAACTATGGCTACACCTTC
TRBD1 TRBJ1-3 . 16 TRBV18 CASSQETGGPGNTIYF TGTGCCAGCTCACAAGAAACAGGGGGCCCTGGAAACACCATATATTTT
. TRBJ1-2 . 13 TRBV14 CASSQDLSRGYTF TGTGCCAGCAGCCAAGACCTCTCGCGGGGCTACACCTTC
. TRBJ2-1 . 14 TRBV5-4 CASSPDSSYNEQFF TGTGCCAGCAGCCCGGACAGTAGCTACAATGAGCAGTTCTTC
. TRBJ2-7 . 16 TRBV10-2 CASSGDGLVSSYEQYF TGCGCCAGCAGTGGGGACGGACTGGTGAGCTCCTACGAGCAGTACTTC
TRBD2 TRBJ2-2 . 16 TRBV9 CASSAGLAGGRGELFF TGTGCCAGCAGCGCCGGACTAGCGGGAGGCAGGGGGGAGCTGTTTTTT
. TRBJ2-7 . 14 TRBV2 CASSLGAYPYEQYF TGTGCCAGCAGCCTCGGGGCCTATCCCTACGAGCAGTACTTC
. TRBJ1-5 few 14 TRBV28 CASRANWGEQPQHF TGTGCCAGCAGGGCTAATTGGGGTGAGCAGCCCCAGCATTTT
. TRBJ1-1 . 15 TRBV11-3 CASSLENREESGAFF TGTGCCAGCAGCTTAGAAAACAGGGAAGAGAGTGGAGCTTTCTTT
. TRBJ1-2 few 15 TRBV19 CASSIYRDGDYGYTF TGTGCCAGTAGTATTTACAGGGACGGCGACTATGGCTACACCTTC
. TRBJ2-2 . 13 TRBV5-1 CASSFGASGELFF TGCGCCAGCAGCTTTGGGGCCTCCGGGGAGCTGTTTTTT
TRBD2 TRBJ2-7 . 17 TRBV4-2 CASSQGAGAGGLHEQYF TGTGCCAGCAGCCAAGGGGCGGGAGCGGGAGGGCTCCACGAGCAGTACTTC
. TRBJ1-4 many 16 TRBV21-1 CASSPRWAQGGEKLFF TGTGCCAGCAGCCCCCGCTGGGCACAGGGCGGGGAAAAACTGTTTTTT
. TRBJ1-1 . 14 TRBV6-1 CASSERGGSIGAFF TGTGCCAGCAGTGAAAGGGGGGGGTCGATAGGAGCTTTCTTT
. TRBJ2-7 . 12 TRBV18 CASSPRGDEQYF TGTGCCAGCTCACCACGAGGCGACGAGCAGTACTTC
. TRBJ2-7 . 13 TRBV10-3 CAISESRGDEQYF TGTGCCATCAGTGAGTCGAGAGGGGACGAGCAGTACTTC
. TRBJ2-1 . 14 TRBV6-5 CASSWGDRYNEQFF TGTGCCAGCAGCTGGGGGGACAGATACAATGAGCAGTTCTTC
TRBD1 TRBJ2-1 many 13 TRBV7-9 CASSTGQGNEQFF TGTGCCAGCAGCACCGGACAGGGGAATGAGCAGTTCTTC
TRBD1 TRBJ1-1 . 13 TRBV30 CAWSLTGPGEAFF TGTGCCTGGAGTTTGACAGGGCCGGGTGAAGCTTTCTTT
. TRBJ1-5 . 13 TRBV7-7 CASSLELNQPQHF TGTGCTAGCAGCTTAGAACTCAATCAGCCCCAGCATTTT
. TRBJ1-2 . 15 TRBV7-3 CASSLSPSANYGYTF TGTGCCAGCAGCTTAAGTCCTTCGGCCAACTATGGCTACACCTTC
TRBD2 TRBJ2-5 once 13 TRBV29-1 CSGGRGREGTQYF TGCAGTGGGGGAAGAGGGAGGGAAGGGACCCAGTACTTC
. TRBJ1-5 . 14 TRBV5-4 CASSFAGSNQPQHF TGTGCCAGCAGCTTTGCAGGGAGCAATCAGCCCCAGCATTTT
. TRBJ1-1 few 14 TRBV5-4 CASSSVGPPSQAFF TGTGCCAGCAGCTCGGTGGGGCCACCTAGCCAAGCTTTCTTT
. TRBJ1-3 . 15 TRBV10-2 CASSESGGFGNTIYF TGCGCCAGCAGTGAGTCGGGAGGGTTTGGAAACACCATATATTTT
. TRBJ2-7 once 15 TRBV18 CASSLPGSLAYEQYF TGTGCCAGCTCACTCCCCGGGAGTCTCGCCTACGAGCAGTACTTC
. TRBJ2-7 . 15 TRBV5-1 CASSLGTLPSYEQYF TGCGCCAGCAGCTTGGGGACCCTCCCTTCCTACGAGCAGTACTTC
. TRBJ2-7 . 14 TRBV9 CASSVVVEGYEQYF TGTGCCAGCAGCGTAGTGGTGGAGGGGTACGAGCAGTACTTC
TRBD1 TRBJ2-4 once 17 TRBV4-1 CASSQPGGQRAKNIQYF TGCGCCAGCAGCCAACCAGGGGGACAACGGGCCAAAAACATTCAGTACTTC
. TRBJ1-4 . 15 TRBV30 CTWSALQGQPEKLFF TGTACCTGGAGTGCGCTGCAGGGTCAACCCGAAAAACTGTTTTTT
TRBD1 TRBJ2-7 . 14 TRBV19 CASSTRGPSYEQYF TGTGCCAGTAGCACCAGGGGGCCCTCCTACGAGCAGTACTTC
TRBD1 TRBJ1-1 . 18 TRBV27 CASSFRYGDRGPNTEAFF TGTGCCAGCAGTTTCCGATATGGGGACAGGGGGCCAAACACTGAAGCTTTCTTT
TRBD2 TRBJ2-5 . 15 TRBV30 CAWRETSGSPKTQYF TGTGCCTGGAGAGAGACTAGCGGGAGTCCGAAGACCCAGTACTTC
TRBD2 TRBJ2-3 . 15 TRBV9 CASSKGLAGADTQYF TGTGCCAGCAGCAAGGGACTAGCGGGAGCAGATACGCAGTATTTT
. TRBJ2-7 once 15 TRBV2 CASSAPGELAYEQYF TGTGCCAGCAGCGCTCCAGGGGAGTTAGCCTACGAGCAGTACTTC
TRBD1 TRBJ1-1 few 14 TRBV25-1 CASSVTGMNTEAFF TGTGCCAGCAGTGTGACAGGGATGAACACTGAAGCTTTCTTT
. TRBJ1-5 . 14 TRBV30 CAWSRGSSNQPQHF TGTGCCTGGAGTCGAGGGAGTAGCAATCAGCCCCAGCATTTT
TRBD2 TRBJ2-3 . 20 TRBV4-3 CASSRGKSAGGASLTDTQYF TGCGCCAGCAGCCGAGGGAAGTCTGCGGGAGGGGCCTCTCTCACAGATACGCAGTATTTT
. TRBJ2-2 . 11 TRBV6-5 CASSQRGELFF TGTGCCAGCAGTCAACGCGGGGAGCTGTTTTTT
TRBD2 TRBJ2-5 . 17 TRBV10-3 CAISRSTGLAGEETQYF TGTGCCATCAGTCGAAGCACGGGACTAGCGGGGGAAGAGACCCAGTACTTC
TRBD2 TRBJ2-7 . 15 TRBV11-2 CASSPRLADSYEQYF TGTGCCAGCAGCCCCCGACTAGCGGACTCCTACGAGCAGTACTTC
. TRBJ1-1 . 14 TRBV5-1 CASTLGQTNTEAFF TGCGCCAGCACCCTGGGACAAACGAACACTGAAGCTTTCTTT
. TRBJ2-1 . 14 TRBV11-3 CASSLGRSHNEQFF TGTGCCAGCAGCTTGGGGCGTTCACACAATGAGCAGTTCTTC
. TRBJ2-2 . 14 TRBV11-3 CASSLGGAAGELFF TGTGCCAGCAGCTTAGGAGGGGCGGCCGGGGAGCTGTTTTTT